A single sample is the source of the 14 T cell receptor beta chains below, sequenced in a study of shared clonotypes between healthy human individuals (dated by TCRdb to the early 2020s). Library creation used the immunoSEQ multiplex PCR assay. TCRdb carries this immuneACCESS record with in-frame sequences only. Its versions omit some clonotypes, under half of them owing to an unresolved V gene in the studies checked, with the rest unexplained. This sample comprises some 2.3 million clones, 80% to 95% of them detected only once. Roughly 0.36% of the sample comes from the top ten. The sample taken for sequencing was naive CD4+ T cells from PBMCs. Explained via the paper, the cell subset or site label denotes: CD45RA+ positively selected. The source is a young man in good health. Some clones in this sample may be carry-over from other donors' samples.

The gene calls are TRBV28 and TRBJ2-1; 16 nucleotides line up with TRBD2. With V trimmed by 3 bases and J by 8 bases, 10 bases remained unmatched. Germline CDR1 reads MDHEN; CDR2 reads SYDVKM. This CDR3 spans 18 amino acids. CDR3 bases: TGTGCCAGCAGTTTCCCGGGACTAGCGGGAGGGCCCGGGTATGAGCAGTTCTTC. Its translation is CASSFPGLAGGPGYEQFF. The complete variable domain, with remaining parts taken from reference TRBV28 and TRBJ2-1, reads DVKVTQSSRYLVKRTGEKVFLECVQDMDHENMFWYRQDPGLGLRLIYFSYDVKMKEKGDIPEGYSVSREKKERFSLILESASTNQTSMYLCASSFPGLAGGPGYEQFFGPGTRLTVL.

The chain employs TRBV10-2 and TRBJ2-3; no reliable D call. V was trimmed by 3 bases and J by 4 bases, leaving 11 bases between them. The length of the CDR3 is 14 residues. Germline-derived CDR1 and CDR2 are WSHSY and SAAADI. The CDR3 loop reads CASSDPLAPDTQYF. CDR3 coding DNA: TGCGCCAGCAGTGACCCCCTGGCCCCAGATACGCAGTATTTT.

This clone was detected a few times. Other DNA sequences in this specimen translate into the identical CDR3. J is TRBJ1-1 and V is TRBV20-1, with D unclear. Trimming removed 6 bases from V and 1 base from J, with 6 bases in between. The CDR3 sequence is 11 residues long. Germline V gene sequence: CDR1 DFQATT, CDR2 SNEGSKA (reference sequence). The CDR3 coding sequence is TGCAGTGCCCCTAGGAACACTGAAGCTTTCTTT. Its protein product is CSAPRNTEAFF.

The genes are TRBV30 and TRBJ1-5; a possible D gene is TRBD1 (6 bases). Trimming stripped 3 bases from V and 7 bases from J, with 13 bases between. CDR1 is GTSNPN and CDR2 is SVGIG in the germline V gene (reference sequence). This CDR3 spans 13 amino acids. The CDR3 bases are TGTGCCTGGAGCGGGACAACCCCACAGCCCCAGCATTTT. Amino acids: CAWSGTTPQPQHF.

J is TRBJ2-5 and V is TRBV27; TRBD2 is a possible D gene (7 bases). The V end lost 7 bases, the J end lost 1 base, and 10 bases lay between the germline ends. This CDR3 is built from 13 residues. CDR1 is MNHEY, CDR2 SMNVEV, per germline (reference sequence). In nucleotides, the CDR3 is TGTGCCAGCAAGGGAGGGGGCCAAGAGACCCAGTACTTC. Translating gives CASKGGGQETQYF.

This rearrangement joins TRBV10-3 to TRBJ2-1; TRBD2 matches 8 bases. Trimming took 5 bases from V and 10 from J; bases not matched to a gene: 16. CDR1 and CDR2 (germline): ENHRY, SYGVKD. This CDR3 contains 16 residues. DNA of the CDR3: TGTGCCATCAGTTCCCGAAGTAGCGGGGTCCAAATAGAGCAGTTCTTC. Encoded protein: CAISSRSSGVQIEQFF.

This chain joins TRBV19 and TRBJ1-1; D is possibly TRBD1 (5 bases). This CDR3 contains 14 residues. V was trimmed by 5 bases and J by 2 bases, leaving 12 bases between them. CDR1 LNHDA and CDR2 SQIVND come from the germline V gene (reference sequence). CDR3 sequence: CASSQGRGNTEAFF. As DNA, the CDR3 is TGTGCCAGTAGTCAGGGTCGAGGTAACACTGAAGCTTTCTTT.

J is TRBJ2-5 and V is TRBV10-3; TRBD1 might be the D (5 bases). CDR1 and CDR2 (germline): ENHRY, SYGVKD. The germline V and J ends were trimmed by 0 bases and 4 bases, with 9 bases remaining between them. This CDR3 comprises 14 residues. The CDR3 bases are TGTGCCATCAGTGAGTCACAGGTTGCAGAGACCCAGTACTTC. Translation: CAISESQVAETQYF.

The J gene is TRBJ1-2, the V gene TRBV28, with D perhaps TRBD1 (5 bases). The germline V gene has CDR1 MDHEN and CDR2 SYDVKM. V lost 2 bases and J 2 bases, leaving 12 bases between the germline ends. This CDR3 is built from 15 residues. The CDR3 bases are TGTGCCAGCAGTTTAGGGGCGTCGGACAACTATGGCTACACCTTC. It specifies CASSLGASDNYGYTF.

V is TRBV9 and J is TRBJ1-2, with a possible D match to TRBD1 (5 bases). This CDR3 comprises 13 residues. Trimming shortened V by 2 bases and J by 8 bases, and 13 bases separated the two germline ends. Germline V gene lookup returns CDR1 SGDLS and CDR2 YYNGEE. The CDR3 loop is CASSVAGTLGYTF. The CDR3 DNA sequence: TGTGCCAGCAGCGTTGCAGGGACCCTAGGCTACACCTTC.

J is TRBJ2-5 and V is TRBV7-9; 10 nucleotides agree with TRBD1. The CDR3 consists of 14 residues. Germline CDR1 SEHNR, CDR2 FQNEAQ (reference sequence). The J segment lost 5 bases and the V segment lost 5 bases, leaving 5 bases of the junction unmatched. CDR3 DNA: TGTGCCAGCAGCCGGGACAGGGGCTGGGAGACCCAGTACTTC. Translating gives CASSRDRGWETQYF.

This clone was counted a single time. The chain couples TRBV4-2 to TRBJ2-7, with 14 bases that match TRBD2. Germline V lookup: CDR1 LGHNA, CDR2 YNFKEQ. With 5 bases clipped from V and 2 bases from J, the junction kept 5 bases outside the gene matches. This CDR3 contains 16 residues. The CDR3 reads CASSGRTSGGTYEQYF. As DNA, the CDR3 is TGTGCCAGCAGCGGTCGGACTAGCGGGGGGACCTACGAGCAGTACTTC.

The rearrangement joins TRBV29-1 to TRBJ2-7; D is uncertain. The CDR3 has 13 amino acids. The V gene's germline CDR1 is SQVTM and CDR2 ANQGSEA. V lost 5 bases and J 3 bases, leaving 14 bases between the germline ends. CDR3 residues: CSVQAGIHYEQYF. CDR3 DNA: TGCAGCGTTCAGGCAGGCATTCACTACGAGCAGTACTTC.

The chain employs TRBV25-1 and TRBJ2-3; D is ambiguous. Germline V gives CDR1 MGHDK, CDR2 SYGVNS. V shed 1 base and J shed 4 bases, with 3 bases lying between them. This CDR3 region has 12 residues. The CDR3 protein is CASSEFPDTQYF. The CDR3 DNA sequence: TGTGCCAGCAGTGAATTTCCAGATACGCAGTATTTT. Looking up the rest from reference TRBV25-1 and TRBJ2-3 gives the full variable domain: EADIYQTPRYLVIGTGKKITLECSQTMGHDKMYWYQQDPGMELHLIHYSYGVNSTEKGDLSSESTVSRIRTEHFPLTLESARPSHTSQYLCASSEFPDTQYFGPGTRLTVL.